This is a list of T cell receptor beta chains from one sample in a study of T cell clones after liver transplantation. Data came from immunoSEQ multiplex PCR; TCRdb stores just in-frame clones and leaves some out. This repertoire shows roughly 120,000 clones, 90% found once; its top ten account for approximately 0.88%. Sequences were derived from CD4+ T cells from blood, sampled 12 months after liver transplant. These receptors were taken from a human patient who received a liver transplant. The T cells may come from the graft donor. Both conserved end residues are part of each CDR3. D genes are given only for firm matches. Size is stated for part of the rows, as once, few or many counts, or as a class when the clone is expanded.

length: 14; D: NA; size: NA; J: TRBJ1-2; V: TRBV11-2; DNA: TGTGCCAGCAGCTTAGGGGGGAATAACTATGGCTACACCTTC; CDR3: CASSLGGNNYGYTF
length: 14; D: TRBD1; size: NA; J: TRBJ2-1; V: TRBV30; DNA: TGTGCCTGGAACCTGGGACAGGGTTTGCATGAGCAGTTCTTC; CDR3: CAWNLGQGLHEQFF
length: 13; D: NA; size: NA; J: TRBJ2-4; V: TRBV10-3; DNA: TGTGCCATCAGTGGACAGGGAGGAAACATTCAGTACTTC; CDR3: CAISGQGGNIQYF
length: 14; D: NA; size: NA; J: TRBJ1-3; V: TRBV12-5; DNA: TGTGCTAGTGGTTTGGGAGTCTCCGGAAACACCATATATTTT; CDR3: CASGLGVSGNTIYF
length: 15; D: TRBD1; size: NA; J: TRBJ1-2; V: TRBV5-5; DNA: TGTGCCAGCAGCCTTGACAGGGGGAGTAACTATGGCTACACCTTC; CDR3: CASSLDRGSNYGYTF
length: 14; D: NA; size: NA; J: TRBJ1-2; V: TRBV6-5; DNA: TGTGCCAGCAGGCCGACCTTTGACCAGTCGGGCTACACCTTC; CDR3: CASRPTFDQSGYTF
length: 15; D: NA; size: NA; J: TRBJ1-1; V: TRBV19; DNA: TGTGCCAGTAGTATAGGGCGGGGAGTGAACACTGAAGCTTTCTTT; CDR3: CASSIGRGVNTEAFF
length: 16; D: NA; size: NA; J: TRBJ2-2; V: TRBV11-3; DNA: TGTGCCAGCAGCTTGACTTCGGTAGCTAACACCGGGGAGCTGTTTTTT; CDR3: CASSLTSVANTGELFF
length: 15; D: TRBD1; size: NA; J: TRBJ2-1; V: TRBV5-1; DNA: TGCGCCAGCAGCTCTACGGGACAGACCTACAATGAGCAGTTCTTC; CDR3: CASSSTGQTYNEQFF
length: 15; D: TRBD2; size: once; J: TRBJ2-1; V: TRBV5-1; DNA: TGCGCCAGCAGCTTGGATTTTAGCGGGAGGGGTGAGCAGTTCTTC; CDR3: CASSLDFSGRGEQFF
length: 14; D: NA; size: NA; J: TRBJ2-1; V: TRBV7-3; DNA: TGTGCCAGCAGGGTTCAGGGCAGCGGCGATGAGCAGTTCTTC; CDR3: CASRVQGSGDEQFF
length: 17; D: TRBD1; size: once; J: TRBJ1-1; V: TRBV9; DNA: TGTGCCAGCAGCGTAGGCGACAGGGGAGGTGAAGGCACTGAAGCTTTCTTT; CDR3: CASSVGDRGGEGTEAFF
length: 15; D: NA; size: NA; J: TRBJ2-2; V: TRBV5-5; DNA: TGTGCCAGCAGCATACCGGGACACAACACCGGGGAGCTGTTTTTT; CDR3: CASSIPGHNTGELFF
length: 20; D: TRBD2; size: NA; J: TRBJ2-5; V: TRBV28; DNA: TGTGCCAGCAGTTTCTCCCGACTAGCGGGAACCCCATTCCTTCGGGAGACCCAGTACTTC; CDR3: CASSFSRLAGTPFLRETQYF
length: 15; D: NA; size: NA; J: TRBJ1-1; V: TRBV7-2; DNA: TGTGCCAGCAGCTTATACGGACAGCAGAACACTGAAGCTTTCTTT; CDR3: CASSLYGQQNTEAFF
length: 15; D: NA; size: NA; J: TRBJ2-1; V: TRBV28; DNA: TGTGCCAGCAGTTCCGCGGATGGTAGCTGGAATGAGCAGTTCTTC; CDR3: CASSSADGSWNEQFF
length: 13; D: NA; size: NA; J: TRBJ2-1; V: TRBV7-3; DNA: TGTGCCAGCAGCTTAGCTAGGAACAATGAGCAGTTCTTC; CDR3: CASSLARNNEQFF
length: 14; D: TRBD1; size: NA; J: TRBJ1-1; V: TRBV18; DNA: TGTGCCAGCTCCCAGGACAGGGGGGGGACTGAAGCTTTCTTT; CDR3: CASSQDRGGTEAFF
length: 15; D: NA; size: NA; J: TRBJ1-1; V: TRBV5-1; DNA: TGCGCCAGCAGCTTGGGAGGGGATTGGAACACTGAAGCTTTCTTT; CDR3: CASSLGGDWNTEAFF
length: 14; D: NA; size: once; J: TRBJ2-7; V: TRBV9; DNA: TGTGCCAGCAGCATACAGACTAGTTCCCACGAGCAGTACTTC; CDR3: CASSIQTSSHEQYF
length: 13; D: NA; size: NA; J: TRBJ1-6; V: TRBV28; DNA: TGTGCCAGCAGCCTGAAGAGCGGTTCACCCCTCCACTTT; CDR3: CASSLKSGSPLHF
length: 20; D: TRBD1; size: NA; J: TRBJ2-2; V: TRBV7-3; DNA: TGTGCCAGCAGCTTATTCCCAGGGGGCTTAGCAAAGCAGAACACCGGGGAGCTGTTTTTT; CDR3: CASSLFPGGLAKQNTGELFF
length: 15; D: NA; size: NA; J: TRBJ2-1; V: TRBV29-1; DNA: TGCAGCGTTGAGTTCTTGGGTCCACGATCCGATGAGCAGTTCTTC; CDR3: CSVEFLGPRSDEQFF
length: 17; D: NA; size: NA; J: TRBJ1-5; V: TRBV27; DNA: TGTGCCAGCAGTCCACGTCCAGTAGGGGCCGGCAATCAGCCCCAGCATTTT; CDR3: CASSPRPVGAGNQPQHF
length: 15; D: TRBD1; size: NA; J: TRBJ2-7; V: TRBV5-4; DNA: TGTGCCAGCAGCTCTATGGACAGGAACTCCTACGAGCAGTACTTC; CDR3: CASSSMDRNSYEQYF
length: 18; D: TRBD2; size: once; J: TRBJ2-1; V: TRBV27; DNA: TGTGCCAGCAGTTTATCGGGGCTAGCGGGAGTGCTATACAATGAGCAGTTCTTC; CDR3: CASSLSGLAGVLYNEQFF
length: 11; D: NA; size: NA; J: TRBJ2-7; V: TRBV5-5; DNA: TGTGCCAGCAGCGTCATGGGGGTCGGAGTCTTC; CDR3: CASSVMGVGVF
length: 13; D: NA; size: NA; J: TRBJ1-1; V: TRBV19; DNA: TGTGCCAGTACTTACAGGGATCTTCGGGGGGCTTTCTTT; CDR3: CASTYRDLRGAFF
length: 13; D: TRBD2; size: NA; J: TRBJ2-7; V: TRBV2; DNA: TGTGCCAGCAGTGAGGGGGGGTGGAGCGAGCAGTACTTC; CDR3: CASSEGGWSEQYF
length: 17; D: TRBD2; size: NA; J: TRBJ2-3; V: TRBV7-3; DNA: TGTGCCAGCAGCTTAGTTATAACTAGCGGGAGGTCGGATACGCAGTATTTT; CDR3: CASSLVITSGRSDTQYF
length: 14; D: TRBD2; size: NA; J: TRBJ2-5; V: TRBV7-2; DNA: TGTGCCAGCAGCCTTTGGGGGGGACAAGAGACCCAGTACTTC; CDR3: CASSLWGGQETQYF
length: 14; D: NA; size: NA; J: TRBJ2-7; V: TRBV30; DNA: TGTGCCTGGAGTCGACTAGGAAGCTCCTACGAGCAGTACTTC; CDR3: CAWSRLGSSYEQYF
length: 15; D: NA; size: NA; J: TRBJ1-1; V: TRBV19; DNA: TGTGCCAGTAGACTTCTGACAGGTCAGAACACTGAAGCTTTCTTT; CDR3: CASRLLTGQNTEAFF
length: 13; D: NA; size: NA; J: TRBJ1-1; V: TRBV7-9; DNA: TGTGCCAGCAGTCCCCAGCTGAACACTGAAGCTTTCTTT; CDR3: CASSPQLNTEAFF
length: 16; D: NA; size: NA; J: TRBJ2-4; V: TRBV7-2; DNA: TGTGCCAGCAGCTCCCGGGCCCCAGTTGGCAAAAACATTCAGTACTTC; CDR3: CASSSRAPVGKNIQYF
length: 16; D: TRBD2; size: NA; J: TRBJ2-2; V: TRBV5-4; DNA: TGTGCCAGCAGCCCAGGGACTACATGGGACACCGGGGAGCTGTTTTTT; CDR3: CASSPGTTWDTGELFF
length: 18; D: NA; size: NA; J: TRBJ1-1; V: TRBV7-2; DNA: TGTGCCAGCAGCTTAGCGGGCAGGGTCCTAATAAAGAACACTGAAGCTTTCTTT; CDR3: CASSLAGRVLIKNTEAFF
length: 13; D: TRBD1; size: NA; J: TRBJ1-4; V: TRBV2; DNA: TGTGCCAGCAGTGTCCAGGGGGCTGAAAAACTGTTTTTT; CDR3: CASSVQGAEKLFF
length: 16; D: TRBD2; size: NA; J: TRBJ2-5; V: TRBV5-8; DNA: TGTGCCAGCAGCTTAAAGAAAGCGGGGGTAGGAGAGACCCAGTACTTC; CDR3: CASSLKKAGVGETQYF
length: 14; D: NA; size: few; J: TRBJ2-2; V: TRBV27; DNA: TGTGGGGCCCAGAGGCAGGTGAACACCGGGGAGCTGTTTTTT; CDR3: CGAQRQVNTGELFF
length: 13; D: NA; size: NA; J: TRBJ1-5; V: TRBV5-1; DNA: TGCGCCAGCAGCTCGCAGGGCGGTCAGCCCCAGCATTTT; CDR3: CASSSQGGQPQHF
length: 15; D: TRBD1; size: NA; J: TRBJ1-1; V: TRBV10-1; DNA: TGCGCCAGTAACTCCGGGACAGGGGTCGACACTGAAGCTTTCTTT; CDR3: CASNSGTGVDTEAFF
length: 16; D: NA; size: NA; J: TRBJ2-5; V: TRBV5-8; DNA: TGTGCCAGCACCCGAGGAACAGGAGCAGGCCAAGAGACCCAGTACTTC; CDR3: CASTRGTGAGQETQYF
length: 14; D: TRBD1; size: NA; J: TRBJ1-1; V: TRBV10-3; DNA: TGTGCCACGCTCCGGGACAGGGACTCCACTGAAGCTTTCTTT; CDR3: CATLRDRDSTEAFF
length: 17; D: NA; size: NA; J: TRBJ2-7; V: TRBV5-6; DNA: TGTGCCAGCAGCTTGGGGGGGACTGGATCTTTCTCCTACGAGCAGTACTTC; CDR3: CASSLGGTGSFSYEQYF
length: 13; D: NA; size: NA; J: TRBJ2-5; V: TRBV5-1; DNA: TGCGCCAGCAGCAAGGACAGCCAAGAGACCCAGTACTTC; CDR3: CASSKDSQETQYF
length: 16; D: TRBD2; size: NA; J: TRBJ2-1; V: TRBV9; DNA: TGTGCCAGCAGCGTGGCGAGCGGGAGGACCTACAATGAGCAGTTCTTC; CDR3: CASSVASGRTYNEQFF
length: 10; D: NA; size: NA; J: TRBJ2-3; V: TRBV29-1; DNA: TGCAGCGTTGGCACAGATACGCAGTATTTT; CDR3: CSVGTDTQYF
length: 14; D: TRBD2; size: NA; J: TRBJ2-2; V: TRBV6-5; DNA: TGTGCCAGCAGTTACGGGGGAGGGCTTGGGGAGCTGTTTTTT; CDR3: CASSYGGGLGELFF
length: 10; D: NA; size: few; J: TRBJ1-2; V: TRBV2; DNA: TGTGCCAGCAGTGAACCGGGCTACACCTTC; CDR3: CASSEPGYTF
length: 12; D: NA; size: NA; J: TRBJ2-3; V: TRBV18; DNA: TGTGCCAGCTCACCCAGCACAGATACGCAGTATTTT; CDR3: CASSPSTDTQYF
length: 15; D: TRBD1; size: once; J: TRBJ1-1; V: TRBV28; DNA: TGTGCCAGCAGTACCATTAACAGGGGGTTCACTGAAGCTTTCTTT; CDR3: CASSTINRGFTEAFF
length: 11; D: NA; size: NA; J: TRBJ2-5; V: TRBV20-1; DNA: TGCAGTGCTAGGCTAGGGGAGACCCAGTACTTC; CDR3: CSARLGETQYF
length: 11; D: NA; size: NA; J: TRBJ1-1; V: TRBV20-1; DNA: TGCAGTGCTAGAAACAGGCCTGAAGCTTTCTTT; CDR3: CSARNRPEAFF
length: 17; D: TRBD1; size: once; J: TRBJ1-1; V: TRBV5-4; DNA: TGTGCCAGCAGGGTAGCACAGGGGGCGCGGATGAGCACTGAAGCTTTCTTT; CDR3: CASRVAQGARMSTEAFF